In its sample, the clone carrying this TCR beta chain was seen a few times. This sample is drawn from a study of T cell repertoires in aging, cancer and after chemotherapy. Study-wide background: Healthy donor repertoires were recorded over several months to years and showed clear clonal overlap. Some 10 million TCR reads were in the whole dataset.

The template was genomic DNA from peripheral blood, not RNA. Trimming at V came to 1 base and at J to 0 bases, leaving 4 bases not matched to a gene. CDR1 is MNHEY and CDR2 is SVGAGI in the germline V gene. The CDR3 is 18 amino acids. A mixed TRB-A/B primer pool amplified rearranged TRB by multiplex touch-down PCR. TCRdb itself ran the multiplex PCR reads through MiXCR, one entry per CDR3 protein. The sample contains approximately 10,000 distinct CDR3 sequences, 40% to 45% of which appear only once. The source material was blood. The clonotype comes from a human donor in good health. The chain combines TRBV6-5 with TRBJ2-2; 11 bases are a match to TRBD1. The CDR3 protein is CASSYWDRGFANTGELFF. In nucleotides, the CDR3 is TGTGCCAGCAGTTACTGGGACAGGGGGTTCGCGAACACCGGGGAGCTGTTTTTT.